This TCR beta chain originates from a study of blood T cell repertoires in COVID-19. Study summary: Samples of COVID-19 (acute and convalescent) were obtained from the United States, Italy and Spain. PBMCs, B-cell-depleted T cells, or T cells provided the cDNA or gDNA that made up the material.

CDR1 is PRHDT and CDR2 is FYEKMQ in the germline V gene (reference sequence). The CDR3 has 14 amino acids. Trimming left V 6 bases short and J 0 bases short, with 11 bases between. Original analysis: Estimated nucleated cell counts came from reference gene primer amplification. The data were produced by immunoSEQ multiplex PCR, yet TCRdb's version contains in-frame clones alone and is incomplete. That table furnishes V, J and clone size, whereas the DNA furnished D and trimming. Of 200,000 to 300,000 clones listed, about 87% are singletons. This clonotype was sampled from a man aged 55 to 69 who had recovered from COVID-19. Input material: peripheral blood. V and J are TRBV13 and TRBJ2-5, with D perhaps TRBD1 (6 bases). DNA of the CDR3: TGTGCCAGCAGTCAGGGGACCTACCAAGAGACCCAGTACTTC. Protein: CASSQGTYQETQYF.